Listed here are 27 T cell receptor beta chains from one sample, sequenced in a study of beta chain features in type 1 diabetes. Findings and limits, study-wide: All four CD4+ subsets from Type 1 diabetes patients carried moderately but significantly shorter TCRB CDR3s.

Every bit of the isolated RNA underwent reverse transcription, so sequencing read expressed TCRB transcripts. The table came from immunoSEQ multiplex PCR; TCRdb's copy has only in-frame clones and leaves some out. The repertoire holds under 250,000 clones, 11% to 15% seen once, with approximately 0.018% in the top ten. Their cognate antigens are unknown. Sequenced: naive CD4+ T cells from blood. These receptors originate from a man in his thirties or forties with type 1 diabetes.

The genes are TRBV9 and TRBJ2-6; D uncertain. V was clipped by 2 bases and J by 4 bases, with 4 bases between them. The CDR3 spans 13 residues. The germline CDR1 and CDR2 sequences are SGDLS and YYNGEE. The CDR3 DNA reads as TGTGCCAGCAGCGTGTCGGGGGCCAACGTCCTGACTTTC. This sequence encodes CASSVSGANVLTF.

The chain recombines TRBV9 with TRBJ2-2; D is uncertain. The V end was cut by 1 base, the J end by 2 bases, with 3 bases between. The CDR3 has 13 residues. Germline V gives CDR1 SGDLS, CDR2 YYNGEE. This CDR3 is CASSVTNTGELFF. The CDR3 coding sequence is TGTGCCAGCAGCGTAACTAACACCGGGGAGCTGTTTTTT.

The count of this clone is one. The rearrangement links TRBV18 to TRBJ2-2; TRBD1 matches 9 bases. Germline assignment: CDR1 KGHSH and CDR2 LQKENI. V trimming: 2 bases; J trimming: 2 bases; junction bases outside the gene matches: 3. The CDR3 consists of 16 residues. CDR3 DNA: TGTGCCAGCTCACCATGGACAGGGGATAACACCGGGGAGCTGTTTTTT. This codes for CASSPWTGDNTGELFF. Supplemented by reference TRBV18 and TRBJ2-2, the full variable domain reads NAGVMQNPRHLVRRRGQEARLRCSPMKGHSHVYWYRQLPEEGLKFMVYLQKENIIDESGMPKERFSAEFPKEGPSILRIQQVVRGDSAAYFCASSPWTGDNTGELFFGEGSRLTVL.

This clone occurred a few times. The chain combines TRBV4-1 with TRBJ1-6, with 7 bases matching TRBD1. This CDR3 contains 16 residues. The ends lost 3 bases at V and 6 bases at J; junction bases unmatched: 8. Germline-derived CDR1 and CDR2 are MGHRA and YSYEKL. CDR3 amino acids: CASSQPPGQLNSPLHF. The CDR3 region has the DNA TGCGCCAGCAGCCAGCCGCCGGGACAGCTTAATTCACCCCTCCACTTT.

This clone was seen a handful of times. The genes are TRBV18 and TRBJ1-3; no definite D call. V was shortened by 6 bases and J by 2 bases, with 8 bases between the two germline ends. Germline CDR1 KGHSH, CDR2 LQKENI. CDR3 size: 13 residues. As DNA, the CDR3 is TGTGCCAGCTCGCGAGTTACTGGAAACACCATATATTTT. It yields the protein CASSRVTGNTIYF.

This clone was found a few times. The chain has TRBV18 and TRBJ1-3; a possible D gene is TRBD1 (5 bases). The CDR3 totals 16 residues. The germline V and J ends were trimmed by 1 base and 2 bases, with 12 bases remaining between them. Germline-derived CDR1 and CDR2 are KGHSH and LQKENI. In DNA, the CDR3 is TGTGCCAGCTCACCACGGTCGGGGGTAGCTGGAAACACCATATATTTT. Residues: CASSPRSGVAGNTIYF.

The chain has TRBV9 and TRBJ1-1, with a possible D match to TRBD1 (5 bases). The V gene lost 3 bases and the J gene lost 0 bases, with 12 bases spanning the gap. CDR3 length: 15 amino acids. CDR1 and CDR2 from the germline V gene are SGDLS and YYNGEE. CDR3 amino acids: CASSGGGGMNTEAFF. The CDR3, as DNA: TGTGCCAGCAGCGGTGGGGGAGGGATGAACACTGAAGCTTTCTTT.

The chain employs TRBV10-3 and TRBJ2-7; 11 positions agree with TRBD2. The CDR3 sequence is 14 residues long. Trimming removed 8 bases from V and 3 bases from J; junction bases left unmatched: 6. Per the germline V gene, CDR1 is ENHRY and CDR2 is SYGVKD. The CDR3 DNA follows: TGTGCCATCTGGGGGGGGACTAGCGGCTACGAGCAGTACTTC. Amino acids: CAIWGGTSGYEQYF.

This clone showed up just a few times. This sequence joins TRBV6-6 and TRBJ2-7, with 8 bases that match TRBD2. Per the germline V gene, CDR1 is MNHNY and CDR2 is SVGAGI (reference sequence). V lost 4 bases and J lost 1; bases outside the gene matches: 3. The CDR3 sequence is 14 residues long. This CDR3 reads CASSSGTRSYEQYF. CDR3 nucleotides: TGTGCCAGCAGTTCCGGGACTAGATCCTACGAGCAGTACTTC.

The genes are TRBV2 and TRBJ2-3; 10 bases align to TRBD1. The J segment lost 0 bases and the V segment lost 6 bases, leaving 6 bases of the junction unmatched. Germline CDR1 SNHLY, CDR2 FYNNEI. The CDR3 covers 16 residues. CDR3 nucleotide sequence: TGTGCCAGCAGCTCGACAGGGGGCCGTAGCACAGATACGCAGTATTTT. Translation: CASSSTGGRSTDTQYF.

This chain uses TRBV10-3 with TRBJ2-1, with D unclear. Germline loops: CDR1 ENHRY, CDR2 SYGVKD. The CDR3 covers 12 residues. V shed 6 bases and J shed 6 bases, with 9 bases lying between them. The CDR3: CAISLTANEQFF. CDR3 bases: TGTGCCATCAGCCTAACCGCCAATGAGCAGTTCTTC.

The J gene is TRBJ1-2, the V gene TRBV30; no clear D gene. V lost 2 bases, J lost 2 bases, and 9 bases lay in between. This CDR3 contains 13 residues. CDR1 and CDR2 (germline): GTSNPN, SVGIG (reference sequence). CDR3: CAWSSIRNYGYTF. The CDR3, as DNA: TGTGCCTGGAGTAGTATCAGAAACTATGGCTACACCTTC.

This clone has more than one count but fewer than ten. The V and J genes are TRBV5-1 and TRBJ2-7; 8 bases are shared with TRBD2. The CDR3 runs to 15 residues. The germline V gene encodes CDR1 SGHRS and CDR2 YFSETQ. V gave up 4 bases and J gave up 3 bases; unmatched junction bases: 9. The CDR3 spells CASSPGGESRYEQYF. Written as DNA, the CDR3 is TGCGCCAGCAGCCCCGGGGGGGAGAGCCGCTACGAGCAGTACTTC.

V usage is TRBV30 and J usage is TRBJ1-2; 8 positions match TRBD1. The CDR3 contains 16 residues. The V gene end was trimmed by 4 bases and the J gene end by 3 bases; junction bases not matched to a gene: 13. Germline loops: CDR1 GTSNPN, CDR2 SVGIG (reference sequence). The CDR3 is CAWNPRWGQDYYGYTF. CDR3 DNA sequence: TGTGCCTGGAATCCAAGATGGGGACAGGACTACTATGGCTACACCTTC.

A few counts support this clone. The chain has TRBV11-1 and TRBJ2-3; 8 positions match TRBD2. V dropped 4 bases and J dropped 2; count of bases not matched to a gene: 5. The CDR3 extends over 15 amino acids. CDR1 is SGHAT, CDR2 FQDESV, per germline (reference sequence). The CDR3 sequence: CASSSSGLPTDTQYF. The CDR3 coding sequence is TGTGCCAGCAGCTCTAGCGGGCTACCCACAGATACGCAGTATTTT. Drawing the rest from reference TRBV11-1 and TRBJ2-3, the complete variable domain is EAEVAQSPRYKITEKSQAVAFWCDPISGHATLYWYRQILGQGPELLVQFQDESVVDDSQLPKDRFSAERLKGVDSTLKIQPAELGDSAMYLCASSSSGLPTDTQYFGPGTRLTVL.

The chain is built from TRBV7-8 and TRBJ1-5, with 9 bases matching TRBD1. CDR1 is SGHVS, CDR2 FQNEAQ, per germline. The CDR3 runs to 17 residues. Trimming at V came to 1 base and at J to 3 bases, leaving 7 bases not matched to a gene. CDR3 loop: CASSLEGGQGYNQPQHF. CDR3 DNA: TGTGCCAGCAGCTTAGAAGGTGGACAGGGGTACAATCAGCCCCAGCATTTT.

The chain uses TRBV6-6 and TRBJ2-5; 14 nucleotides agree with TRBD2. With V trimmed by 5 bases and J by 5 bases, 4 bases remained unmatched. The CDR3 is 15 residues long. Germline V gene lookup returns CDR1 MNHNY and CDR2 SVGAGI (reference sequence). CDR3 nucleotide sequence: TGTGCCAGCAGTGGACTAGCGGGAGGTGGGGAGACCCAGTACTTC. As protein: CASSGLAGGGETQYF.

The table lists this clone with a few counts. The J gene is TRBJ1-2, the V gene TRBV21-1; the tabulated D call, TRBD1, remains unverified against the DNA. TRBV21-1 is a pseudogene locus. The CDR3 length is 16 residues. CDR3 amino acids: CASSKVAPQGSYGYTF. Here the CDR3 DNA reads TGTGCCAGCAGCAAAGTGGCTCCACAGGGGAGCTATGGCTACACCTTC.

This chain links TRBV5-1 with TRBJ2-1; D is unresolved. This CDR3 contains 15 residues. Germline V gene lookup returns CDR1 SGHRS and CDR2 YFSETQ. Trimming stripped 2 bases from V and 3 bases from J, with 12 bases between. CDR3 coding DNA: TGCGCCAGCAGCTTTAATAGTAACTTCTACAATGAGCAGTTCTTC. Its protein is CASSFNSNFYNEQFF.

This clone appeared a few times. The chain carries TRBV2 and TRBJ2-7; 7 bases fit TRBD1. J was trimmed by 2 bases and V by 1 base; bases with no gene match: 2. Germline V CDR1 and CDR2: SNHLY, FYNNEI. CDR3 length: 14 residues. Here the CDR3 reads CASSEEGQPYEQYF. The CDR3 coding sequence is TGTGCCAGCAGTGAAGAGGGACAGCCCTACGAGCAGTACTTC. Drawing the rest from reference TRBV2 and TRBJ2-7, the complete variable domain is EPEVTQTPSHQVTQMGQEVILRCVPISNHLYFYWYRQILGQKVEFLVSFYNNEISEKSEIFDDQFSVERPDGSNFTLKIRSTKLEDSAMYFCASSEEGQPYEQYFGPGTRLTVT.

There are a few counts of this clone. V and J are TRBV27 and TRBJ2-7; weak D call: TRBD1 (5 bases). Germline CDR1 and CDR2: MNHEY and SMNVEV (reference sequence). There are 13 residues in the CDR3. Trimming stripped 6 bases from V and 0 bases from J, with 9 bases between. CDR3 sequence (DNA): TGTGCCAGCAGACTGACAGCCTCCTACGAGCAGTACTTC. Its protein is CASRLTASYEQYF.

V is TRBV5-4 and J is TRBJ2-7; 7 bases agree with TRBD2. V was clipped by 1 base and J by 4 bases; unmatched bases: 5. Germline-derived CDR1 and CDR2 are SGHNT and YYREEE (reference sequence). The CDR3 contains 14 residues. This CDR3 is CASSLYGSGYEQYF. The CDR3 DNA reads TGTGCCAGCAGCTTGTATGGTAGCGGGTACGAGCAGTACTTC.

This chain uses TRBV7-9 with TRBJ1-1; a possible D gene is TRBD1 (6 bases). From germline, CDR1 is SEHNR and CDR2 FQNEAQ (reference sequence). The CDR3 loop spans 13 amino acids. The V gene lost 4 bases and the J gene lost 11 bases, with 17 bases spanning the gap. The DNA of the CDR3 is TGTGCCAGCAGCTCACCCTGGGGGCAGATCGCTTTCTTT. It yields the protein CASSSPWGQIAFF. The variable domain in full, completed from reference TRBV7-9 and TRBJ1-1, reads DTGVSQNPRHKITKRGQNVTFRCDPISEHNRLYWYRQTLGQGPEFLTYFQNEAQLEKSRLLSDRFSAERPKGSFSTLEIQRTEQGDSAMYLCASSSPWGQIAFFGQGTRLTVV.

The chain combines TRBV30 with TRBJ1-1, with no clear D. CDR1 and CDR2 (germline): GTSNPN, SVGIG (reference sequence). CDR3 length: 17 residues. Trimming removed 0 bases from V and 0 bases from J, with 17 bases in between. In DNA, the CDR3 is TGTGCCTGGAGTGTACTGGGGAGAAGAAATATGAACACTGAAGCTTTCTTT. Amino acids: CAWSVLGRRNMNTEAFF.

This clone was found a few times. Here the CDR3 DNA reads TGCGCCAGCAGCTTTGGACTAGCGGGAGGGCCGCAGTTCTTC. It is translated as CASSFGLAGGPQFF. The gene calls are TRBV5-1 and TRBJ2-1, with 15 bases that match TRBD2. The trim removed 2 bases at V and 12 bases at J, leaving 3 bases unmatched. Germline V CDR1 and CDR2: SGHRS, YFSETQ. The CDR3 consists of 14 residues.

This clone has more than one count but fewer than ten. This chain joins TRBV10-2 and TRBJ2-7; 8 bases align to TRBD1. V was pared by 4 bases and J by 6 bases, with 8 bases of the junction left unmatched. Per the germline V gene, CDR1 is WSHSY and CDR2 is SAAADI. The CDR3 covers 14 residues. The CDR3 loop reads CASSGTGYSVEQYF. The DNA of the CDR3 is TGCGCCAGCAGTGGGACAGGGTATTCTGTCGAGCAGTACTTC.

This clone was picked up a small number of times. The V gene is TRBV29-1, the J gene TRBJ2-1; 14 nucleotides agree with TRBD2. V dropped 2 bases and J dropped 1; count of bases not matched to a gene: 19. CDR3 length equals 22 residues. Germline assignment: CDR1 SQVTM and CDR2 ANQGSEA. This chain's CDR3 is CSVERRSRLAGGYGESYNEQFF. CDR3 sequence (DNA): TGCAGCGTTGAAAGAAGGTCCCGACTAGCGGGAGGGTACGGAGAGTCCTACAATGAGCAGTTCTTC.